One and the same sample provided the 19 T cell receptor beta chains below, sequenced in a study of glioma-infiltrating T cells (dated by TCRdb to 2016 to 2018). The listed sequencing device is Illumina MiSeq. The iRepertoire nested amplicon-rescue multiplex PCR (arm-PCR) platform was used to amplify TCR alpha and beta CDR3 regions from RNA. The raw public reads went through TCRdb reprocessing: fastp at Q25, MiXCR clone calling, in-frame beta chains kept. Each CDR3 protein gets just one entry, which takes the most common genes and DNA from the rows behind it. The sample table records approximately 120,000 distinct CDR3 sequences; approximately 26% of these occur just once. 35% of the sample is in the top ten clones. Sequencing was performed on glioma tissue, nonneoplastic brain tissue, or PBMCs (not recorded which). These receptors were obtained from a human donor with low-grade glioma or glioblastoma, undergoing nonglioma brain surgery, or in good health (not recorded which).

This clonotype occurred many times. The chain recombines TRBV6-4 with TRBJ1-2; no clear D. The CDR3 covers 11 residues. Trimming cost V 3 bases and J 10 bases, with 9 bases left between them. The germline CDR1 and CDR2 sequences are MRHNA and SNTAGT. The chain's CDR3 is CASSEGRTYTF. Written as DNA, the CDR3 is TGTGCCAGCAGTGAAGGGAGAACCTACACCTTC.

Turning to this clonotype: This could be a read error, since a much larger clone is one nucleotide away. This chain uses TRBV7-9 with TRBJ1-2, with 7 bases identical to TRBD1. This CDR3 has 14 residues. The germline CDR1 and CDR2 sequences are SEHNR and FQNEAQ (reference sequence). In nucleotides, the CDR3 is TGCGCCAGCAGCTCGGGACAGAGAATCGCTGGCTACACCTTC. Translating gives CASSSGQRIAGYTF.

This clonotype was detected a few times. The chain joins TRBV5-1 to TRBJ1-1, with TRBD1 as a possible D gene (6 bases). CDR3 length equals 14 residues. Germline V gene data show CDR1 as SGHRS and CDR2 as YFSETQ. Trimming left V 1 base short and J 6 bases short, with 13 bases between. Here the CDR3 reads CASSLTGARSEAFF. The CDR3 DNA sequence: TGCGCCAGCAGCTTGACGGGGGCGCGATCTGAAGCTTTCTTT. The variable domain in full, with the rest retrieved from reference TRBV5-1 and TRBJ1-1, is KAGVTQTPRYLIKTRGQQVTLSCSPISGHRSVSWYQQTPGQGLQFLFEYFSETQRNKGNFPGRFSGRQFSNSRSEMNVSTLELGDSALYLCASSLTGARSEAFFGQGTRLTVV.

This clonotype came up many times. The CDR3 nucleotides are TGTGCCAGCAGCTCCGGGACTAGCAATGAGCAGTTCTTC. The encoded protein is CASSSGTSNEQFF. The chain has TRBV28 and TRBJ2-1, with 8 bases lining up with TRBD2. The CDR3 totals 13 residues. The germline V gene has CDR1 MDHEN and CDR2 SYDVKM. J gave up 6 bases and V 6 bases, and 4 bases lay outside the gene matches.

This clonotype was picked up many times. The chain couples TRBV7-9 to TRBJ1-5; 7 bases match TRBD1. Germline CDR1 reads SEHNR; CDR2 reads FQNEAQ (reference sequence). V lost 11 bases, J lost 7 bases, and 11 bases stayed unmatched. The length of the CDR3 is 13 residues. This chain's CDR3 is CACQGGAEQPQHF. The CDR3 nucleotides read TGTGCCTGCCAGGGGGGGGCAGAGCAGCCCCAGCATTTT. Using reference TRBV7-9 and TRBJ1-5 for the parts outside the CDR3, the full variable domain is DTGVSQNPRHKITKRGQNVTFRCDPISEHNRLYWYRQTLGQGPEFLTYFQNEAQLEKSRLLSDRFSAERPKGSFSTLEIQRTEQGDSAMYLCACQGGAEQPQHFGDGTRLSIL.

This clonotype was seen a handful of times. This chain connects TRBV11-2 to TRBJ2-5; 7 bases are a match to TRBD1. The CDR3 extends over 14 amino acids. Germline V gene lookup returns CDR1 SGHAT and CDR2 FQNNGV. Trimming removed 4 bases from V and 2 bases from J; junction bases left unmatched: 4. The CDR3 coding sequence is TGTGCCAGCAGCTCAGGGGGTTTTCAAGAGACCCAGTACTTC. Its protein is CASSSGGFQETQYF.

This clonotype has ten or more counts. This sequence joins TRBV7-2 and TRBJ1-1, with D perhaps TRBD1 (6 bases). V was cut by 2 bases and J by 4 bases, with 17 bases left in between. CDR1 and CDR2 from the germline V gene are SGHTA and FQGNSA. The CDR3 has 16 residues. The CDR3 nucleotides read TGTGCCAGCAGCTTACACTCTCCCCAGGGGAGCACTGAAGCTTTCTTT. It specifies CASSLHSPQGSTEAFF.

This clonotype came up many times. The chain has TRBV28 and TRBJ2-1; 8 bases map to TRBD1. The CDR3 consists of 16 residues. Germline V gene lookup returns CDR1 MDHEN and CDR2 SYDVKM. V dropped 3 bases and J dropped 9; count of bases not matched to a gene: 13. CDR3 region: CASSLRGRGHLGEQFF. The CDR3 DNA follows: TGTGCCAGCAGTTTGAGGGGCAGGGGGCATTTAGGTGAGCAGTTCTTC. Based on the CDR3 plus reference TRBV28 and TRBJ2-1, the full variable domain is DVKVTQSSRYLVKRTGEKVFLECVQDMDHENMFWYRQDPGLGLRLIYFSYDVKMKEKGDIPEGYSVSREKKERFSLILESASTNQTSMYLCASSLRGRGHLGEQFFGPGTRLTVL.

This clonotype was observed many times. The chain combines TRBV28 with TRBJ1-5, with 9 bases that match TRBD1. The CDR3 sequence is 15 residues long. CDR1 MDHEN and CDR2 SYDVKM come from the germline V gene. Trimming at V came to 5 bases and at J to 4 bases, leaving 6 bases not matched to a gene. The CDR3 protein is CASSRNRGLNQPQHF. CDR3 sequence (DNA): TGTGCCAGCAGTCGCAACAGGGGGCTGAATCAGCCCCAGCATTTT.

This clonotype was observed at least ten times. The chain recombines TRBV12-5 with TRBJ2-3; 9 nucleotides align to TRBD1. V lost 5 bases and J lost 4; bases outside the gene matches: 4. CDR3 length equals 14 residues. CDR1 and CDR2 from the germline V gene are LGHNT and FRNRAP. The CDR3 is CASGPGQGPDTQYF. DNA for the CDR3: TGTGCTAGTGGTCCGGGACAGGGTCCAGATACGCAGTATTTT. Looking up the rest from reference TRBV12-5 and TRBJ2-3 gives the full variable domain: DARVTQTPRHKVTEMGQEVTMRCQPILGHNTVFWYRQTMMQGLELLAYFRNRAPLDDSGMPKDRFSAEMPDATLATLKIQPSEPRDSAVYFCASGPGQGPDTQYFGPGTRLTVL.

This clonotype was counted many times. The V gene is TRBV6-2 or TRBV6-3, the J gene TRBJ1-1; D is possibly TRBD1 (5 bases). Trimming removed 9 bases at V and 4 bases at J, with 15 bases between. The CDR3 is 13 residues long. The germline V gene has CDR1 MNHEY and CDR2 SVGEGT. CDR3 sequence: CASPEGRGTEAFF. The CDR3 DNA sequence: TGTGCCAGTCCCGAGGGGCGCGGCACTGAAGCTTTCTTT.

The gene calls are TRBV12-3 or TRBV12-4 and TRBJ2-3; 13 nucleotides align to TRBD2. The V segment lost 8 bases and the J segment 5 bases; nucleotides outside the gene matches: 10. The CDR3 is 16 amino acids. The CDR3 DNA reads TGTGCCAGCGATAATCCGGGACTAGCGGGAAGAGATACGCAGTATTTT. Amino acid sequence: CASDNPGLAGRDTQYF.

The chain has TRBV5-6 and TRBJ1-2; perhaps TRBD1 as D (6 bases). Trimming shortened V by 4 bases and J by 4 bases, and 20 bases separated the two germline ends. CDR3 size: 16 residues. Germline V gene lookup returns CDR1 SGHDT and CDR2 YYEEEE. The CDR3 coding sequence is TGTGCCAGCAGCCGCGCGGGACAAGGGACCCCCTATGGCTACACCTTC. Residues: CASSRAGQGTPYGYTF.

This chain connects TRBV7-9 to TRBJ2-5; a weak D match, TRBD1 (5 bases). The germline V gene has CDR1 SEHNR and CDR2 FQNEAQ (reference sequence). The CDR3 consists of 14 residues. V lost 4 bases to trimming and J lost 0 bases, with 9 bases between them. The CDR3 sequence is CASSYDRYQETQYF. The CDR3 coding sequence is TGTGCCAGCAGCTACGACAGATACCAAGAGACCCAGTACTTC.

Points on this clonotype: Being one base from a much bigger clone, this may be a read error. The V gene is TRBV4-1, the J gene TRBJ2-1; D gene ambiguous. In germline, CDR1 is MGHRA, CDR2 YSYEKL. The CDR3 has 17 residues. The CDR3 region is CASSATLPVSSYNEQLF. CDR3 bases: TGCGCCAGCAGCGCCACCTTACCTGTCAGCTCCTACAATGAGCAGTTATTC.

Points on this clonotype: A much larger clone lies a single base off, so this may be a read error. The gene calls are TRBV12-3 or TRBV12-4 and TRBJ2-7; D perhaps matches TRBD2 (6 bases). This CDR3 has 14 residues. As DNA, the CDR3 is TGTGACAGCAGTTTAGCGGTCCTTCCTAACGAGCAGTACTTC. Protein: CDSSLAVLPNEQYF.

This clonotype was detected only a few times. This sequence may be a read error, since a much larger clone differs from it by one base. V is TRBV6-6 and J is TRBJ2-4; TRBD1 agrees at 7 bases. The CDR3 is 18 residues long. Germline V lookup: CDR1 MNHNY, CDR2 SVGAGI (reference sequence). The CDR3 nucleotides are TGTGCCAGCAGTTACTTCCTAAAAGGGGGCGCCGCCAAAAACATTCAGCACTTC. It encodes CASSYFLKGGAAKNIQHF.

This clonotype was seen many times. CDR3 protein: CASSLVPGLRGADTQYF. The CDR3 nucleotides read TGCGCCAGCAGCTTGGTTCCGGGACTCAGGGGAGCAGATACGCAGTATTTT. The chain has TRBV5-1 and TRBJ2-3; D may be TRBD1 or TRBD2 (6 bases each). The CDR3 totals 17 residues. The V and J ends lost 0 bases and 4 bases respectively, with 18 bases between them. CDR1 SGHRS and CDR2 YFSETQ come from the germline V gene.

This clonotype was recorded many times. The CDR3 protein is CASSREAAGNQPQHF. The CDR3 nucleotides read TGCGCCAGCAGCCGGGAGGCGGCAGGCAATCAGCCCCAGCATTTT. The V call is TRBV4-1, the J call TRBJ1-5; D call uncertain. CDR1 and CDR2 (germline): MGHRA, YSYEKL. The CDR3 is 15 amino acids. Between the trimmed V and J ends, which lost 4 bases and 2 bases, there was a span of 12 bases.